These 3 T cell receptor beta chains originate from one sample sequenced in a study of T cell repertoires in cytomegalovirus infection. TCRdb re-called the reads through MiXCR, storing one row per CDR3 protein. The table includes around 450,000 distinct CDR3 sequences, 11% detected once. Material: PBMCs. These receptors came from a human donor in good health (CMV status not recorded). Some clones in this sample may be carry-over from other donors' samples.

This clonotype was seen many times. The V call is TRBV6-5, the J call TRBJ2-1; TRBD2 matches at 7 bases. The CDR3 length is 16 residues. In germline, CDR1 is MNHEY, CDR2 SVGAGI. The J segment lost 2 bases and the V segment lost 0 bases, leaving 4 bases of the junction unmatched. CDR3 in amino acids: CASSYSPAGTYNEQFF. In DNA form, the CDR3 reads TGTGCCAGCAGTTACTCCCCAGCGGGGACCTACAATGAGCAGTTCTTC.

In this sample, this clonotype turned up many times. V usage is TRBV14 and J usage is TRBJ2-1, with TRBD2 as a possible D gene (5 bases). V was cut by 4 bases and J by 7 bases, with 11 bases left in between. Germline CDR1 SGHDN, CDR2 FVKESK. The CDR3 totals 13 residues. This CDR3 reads CASSRIAGNEQFF. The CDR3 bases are TGTGCCAGCAGCCGTATCGCGGGTAATGAGCAGTTCTTC.

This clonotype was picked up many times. This CDR3 reads CASSFRAPTANTGELFF. In nucleotides, the CDR3 is TGTGCCAGCAGCTTTAGGGCACCGACAGCGAACACCGGGGAGCTGTTTTTT. The V and J genes are TRBV7-8 and TRBJ2-2; D might be TRBD1 (5 bases). CDR3 size: 17 residues. Germline V gene sequence: CDR1 SGHVS, CDR2 FQNEAQ. The V end was cut by 3 bases, the J end by 0 bases, with 14 bases between.